This T cell receptor beta chain was identified in a study of blood T cell repertoires in COVID-19. Study background: Samples came from the United States, Italy and Spain, spanning acute and convalescent COVID-19. The cDNA or gDNA used as material had been derived from T cells, B-cell-depleted T cells, or PBMCs.

The CDR3 runs to 16 residues. CDR1 and CDR2 from the germline V gene are LNHDA and SQIVND (reference sequence). Germline trimming cut 5 bases from V and 8 bases from J; bases unmatched to any gene: 15. Per the study methods: Estimation of nucleated cell counts was performed using reference gene primer amplification. The assay was immunoSEQ multiplex PCR, and TCRdb's table has in-frame clones only and misses some. The V and J calls and clone size were taken over from that table, and D and trimming were inferred from the DNA. The sample has 200,000 to 250,000 clones; about four fifths are singletons. The chain has TRBV19 and TRBJ2-1; 7 positions match TRBD1. The sequence was collected from a woman older than 75 with acute or convalescent COVID-19. Source material: peripheral blood. The CDR3 protein is CASSPTTGRLGDEQFF. The CDR3 DNA follows: TGTGCCAGTAGTCCGACGACAGGGAGACTGGGAGATGAGCAGTTCTTC.